Presented here are 27 T cell receptor beta chains from one specimen sequenced in a study of T cells in Graves' hyperthyroidism and ophthalmopathy. Using RNA transcripts as the source, TCR beta CDR3 regions were amplified. The primer set for the first-round RT-PCR of the TCR CDR3 was HTBI. TCRdb ran MiXCR on the multiplex PCR reads and lists one entry per CDR3 protein. The data show approximately 700,000 distinct CDR3 sequences, roughly 46% seen once. Material for sequencing was peripheral blood or thyroid tissue (not recorded which). Source of these receptors: an adult man with Graves' disease, either hyperthyroidism or ophthalmopathy (not recorded which).

This clonotype occurred many times. V and J are TRBV2 and TRBJ2-7; D possibly corresponds to TRBD1 (5 bases). Deletions cut 3 bases from V and 7 bases from J, with 10 bases between. Germline assignment: CDR1 SNHLY and CDR2 FYNNEI. The CDR3 sequence is 12 residues long. In DNA form, the CDR3 reads TGTGCCAGCAGTGACTGGCAGGGAGAGCAGTACTTC. Its translation: CASSDWQGEQYF.

This clonotype was observed many times. This sequence joins TRBV7-9 and TRBJ1-6; 12 bases are a match to TRBD1. The V and J ends lost 6 bases and 9 bases, in that order; junction bases with no gene match: 3. There are 14 residues in the CDR3. Germline CDR1 SEHNR, CDR2 FQNEAQ (reference sequence). CDR3: CASSPGQGASPLHF. For the CDR3, the DNA is TGTGCCAGCAGTCCGGGACAGGGGGCTTCACCCCTCCACTTT. The variable domain in full, completed from reference TRBV7-9 and TRBJ1-6, reads DTGVSQNPRHKITKRGQNVTFRCDPISEHNRLYWYRQTLGQGPEFLTYFQNEAQLEKSRLLSDRFSAERPKGSFSTLEIQRTEQGDSAMYLCASSPGQGASPLHFGNGTRLTVT.

The chain carries TRBV12-3 or TRBV12-4 and TRBJ2-2, with D perhaps matching TRBD1 (6 bases). V lost 5 bases to trimming and J lost 3 bases, with 10 bases between them. The CDR3 totals 14 residues. The CDR3 DNA reads TGTGCCAGCAGTCCCCGACAGGACACCGGGGAGCTGTTTTTT. Its protein product is CASSPRQDTGELFF.

With respect to this clonotype: A much larger clone differs from this one at a single base, so this may be a read error. This chain uses TRBV7-2 with TRBJ2-5, with D possibly being TRBD1 or TRBD2 (5 bases each). Trimming left V 4 bases short and J 5 bases short, with 14 bases between. The germline V gene has CDR1 SGHTA and CDR2 FQGNSA. The CDR3 runs 14 residues. The CDR3 is CASSSIPEGETQYF. The CDR3 DNA follows: TGTGCCAGCAGCTCAATCCCCGAGGGGGAGACCCAGTACTTC.

This clonotype was counted only a few times. The chain links TRBV5-1 to TRBJ1-1; D is undetermined. V was shortened by 0 bases and J by 5 bases, with 11 bases between the two germline ends. Germline CDR1 reads SGHRS; CDR2 reads YFSETQ. The CDR3 is made up of 14 amino acids. Here the CDR3 reads CASSLGRVETEAFF. DNA for the CDR3: TGCGCCAGCAGCTTGGGGAGGGTGGAGACTGAAGCTTTCTTT.

CDR3 sequence (DNA): TGTGCCACCAGCAGAGCAAAGGGGACTCAGCCCCAGCATTTT. It codes for CATSRAKGTQPQHF. The chain combines TRBV15 with TRBJ1-5; a weak D match, TRBD1 (5 bases). Trimming took 1 base from V and 6 from J, leaving 10 bases between them. Germline lookup yields CDR1 LNHNV and CDR2 YYDKDF (reference sequence). The CDR3 covers 14 residues.

This clonotype came up once. The chain uses TRBV2 and TRBJ1-6, with 7 bases fitting TRBD1. The CDR3 runs 14 residues. The J segment lost 8 bases and the V segment lost 4 bases, leaving 5 bases of the junction unmatched. The V gene's germline CDR1 is SNHLY and CDR2 FYNNEI. The CDR3 spells CASSADRAYSPLHF. The CDR3 DNA sequence: TGTGCCAGCAGTGCAGACAGGGCATATTCACCCCTCCACTTT.

The chain carries TRBV25-1 and TRBJ1-2; D gene ambiguous. The CDR3 loop spans 14 amino acids. Germline V lookup: CDR1 MGHDK, CDR2 SYGVNS. Trimming removed 4 bases at V and 7 bases at J, with 16 bases between. CDR3 protein: CASSAILAGSGYTF. The CDR3 DNA sequence: TGTGCCAGCAGTGCTATACTGGCTGGGAGTGGCTACACCTTC.

The chain couples TRBV7-9 to TRBJ2-7, with 12 bases that match TRBD2. This CDR3 is built from 17 residues. Trimming cost V 5 bases and J 1 base; bases outside gene matches: 9. The V gene's germline CDR1 is SEHNR and CDR2 FQNEAQ (reference sequence). Here the CDR3 reads CASSPTVTSGGSYEQYF. The DNA of the CDR3 is TGTGCCAGCAGCCCGACCGTGACTAGCGGGGGTTCCTACGAGCAGTACTTC.

The chain links TRBV6-5 to TRBJ1-2; D is ambiguous. The CDR3 has 13 residues. V was clipped by 5 bases and J by 6 bases, with 13 bases between them. Germline V gene lookup returns CDR1 MNHEY and CDR2 SVGAGI. CDR3 region: CASSNRESDGYTF. The CDR3 DNA follows: TGTGCCAGCAGTAACCGGGAGTCGGATGGCTACACCTTC.

J is TRBJ2-5 and V is TRBV12-3 or TRBV12-4; D call uncertain. CDR3 size: 14 residues. V lost 2 bases and J 5 bases, leaving 12 bases between the germline ends. In DNA, the CDR3 is TGTGCCAGCAGTTTATTCGGCCCCTGGGAGACCCAGTACTTC. It specifies CASSLFGPWETQYF.

The CDR3 sequence: CASSRTGNEAFF. The CDR3 nucleotides read TGTGCCAGCAGCAGGACAGGGAATGAAGCTTTCTTT. The chain joins TRBV7-3 to TRBJ1-1; 8 nucleotides line up with TRBD1. V was clipped by 5 bases and J by 7 bases; unmatched bases: 3. The germline V gene encodes CDR1 SGHTA and CDR2 FQGTGA. CDR3 length: 12 residues.

As to this clonotype: This could be a read error, since a much larger clone is one nucleotide away. In nucleotides, the CDR3 is TGTGCCAGCAGTCAGGGCAGGTATTGGGACACCATATATTTT. This gives the protein CASSQGRYWDTIYF. The J gene is TRBJ1-3, the V gene TRBV2; D is perhaps TRBD1 (5 bases). The germline V gene encodes CDR1 SNHLY and CDR2 FYNNEI. V lost 5 bases and J 8 bases, leaving 16 bases between the germline ends. This CDR3 has 14 residues.

In the case of this clonotype: The conserved final phenylalanine or tryptophan is absent from the CDR3, which likely points to a read error. It is unclear where the CDR3 begins or ends on the DNA, so no DNA is shown, and the CDR3 is as TCRdb lists it. The chain couples TRBV5-2 to TRBJ2-5. TRBV5-2 is labeled a pseudogene. The CDR3 is 12 amino acids long, termini counted. CDR3 residues: CASKSGGYTFGS.

This clonotype has only a few counts. V and J are TRBV10-2 and TRBJ1-1; D might be TRBD1 (6 bases). V lost 4 bases, J lost 0 bases, and 18 bases lay in between. In germline, CDR1 is WSHSY, CDR2 SAAADI. The CDR3 has 17 residues. The CDR3 DNA reads TGCGCCAGCAGTGTTAGGACAGTAAAGGCTATGAACACTGAAGCTTTCTTT. The encoded protein is CASSVRTVKAMNTEAFF.

The CDR3 DNA follows: TGCAGCGCAGCGACAGGGGGTGCTGAAAAACTGTTTTTT. This gives the protein CSAATGGAEKLFF. The J gene is TRBJ1-4, the V gene TRBV29-1, with 9 nucleotides matching TRBD1. This CDR3 has 13 amino acids. The germline V gene encodes CDR1 SQVTM and CDR2 ANQGSEA. The V segment lost 7 bases and the J segment 7 bases; nucleotides outside the gene matches: 7.

This clonotype was counted only a few times. The chain carries TRBV14 and TRBJ1-6; D not certain. Germline CDR1 is SGHDN and CDR2 is FVKESK. The CDR3 is 12 residues long. V was cut by 6 bases and J by 9 bases, with 9 bases left in between. The CDR3 nucleotides read TGTGCCAGCAGTATTCTTAGTTCACCCCTCCACTTT. Amino acid sequence: CASSILSSPLHF.

The chain recombines TRBV20-1 with TRBJ1-5; D uncertain. CDR3 length equals 13 residues. The germline V and J ends were trimmed by 5 bases and 6 bases, with 14 bases remaining between them. Germline CDR1 DFQATT, CDR2 SNEGSKA (reference sequence). CDR3 sequence: CSALAEGGQPQHF. DNA for the CDR3: TGCAGTGCTTTAGCCGAGGGTGGTCAGCCCCAGCATTTT.

The sample holds many counts of this clonotype. J is TRBJ2-5 and V is TRBV20-1, with D tentatively TRBD2 (5 bases). V was cut by 1 base and J by 3 bases, with 12 bases left in between. In germline, CDR1 is DFQATT, CDR2 SNEGSKA (reference sequence). The CDR3 extends over 14 amino acids. The CDR3 sequence is CSARGTEREETQYF. Written as DNA, the CDR3 is TGCAGTGCTAGAGGGACGGAGAGGGAAGAGACCCAGTACTTC.

This clonotype was detected many times. Germline and junction disagree at one end, which may indicate a read error. This chain uses TRBV7-9 with TRBJ1-1, with 8 bases aligning to TRBD1. The CDR3 covers 14 residues. Germline assignment: CDR1 SEHNR and CDR2 FQNEAQ (reference sequence). Here the CDR3 reads CASSYGQGNTEAFF. DNA for the CDR3: TGCGCCAGCAGCTACGGACAGGGGAACACTGAAGCTTTCTTT.

In this sample, this clonotype turned up once. This rearrangement joins TRBV19 to TRBJ1-5; 7 nucleotides agree with TRBD1. The ends lost 8 bases at V and 0 bases at J; junction bases unmatched: 10. Germline V gene lookup returns CDR1 LNHDA and CDR2 SQIVND (reference sequence). The CDR3 has 16 amino acids. The CDR3 DNA follows: TGTGCCAGTGGACCCGACAGGGTGTATAGCAATCAGCCCCAGCATTTT. As protein: CASGPDRVYSNQPQHF.

The chain links TRBV19 to TRBJ2-7; possibly TRBD1 or TRBD2 for D (7 bases each). In germline, CDR1 is LNHDA, CDR2 SQIVND (reference sequence). V was shortened by 5 bases and J by 3 bases, with 17 bases between the two germline ends. The CDR3 sequence is 15 residues long. DNA of the CDR3: TGTGCCAGTAGTCGACCAGCGGGACAGTTCTACGAGCAGTACTTC. This sequence encodes CASSRPAGQFYEQYF.

The CDR3 sequence: CAISLPGGEAFF. CDR3 DNA sequence: TGTGCCATCAGTTTGCCGGGCGGGGAAGCTTTCTTT. The chain employs TRBV10-3 and TRBJ1-1; no clear D. The CDR3 sequence is 12 residues long. Deletions cut 5 bases from V and 8 bases from J, with 12 bases between. Germline-derived CDR1 and CDR2 are ENHRY and SYGVKD.

This clonotype appeared a few times. The gene calls are TRBV4-2 and TRBJ1-5; D is undetermined. Per germline, CDR1 LGHNA and CDR2 YNFKEQ. Trimming removed 0 bases from V and 2 bases from J, with 5 bases in between. The CDR3 is 14 residues long. The CDR3 here is CASSQEMGNQPQHF. For the CDR3, the DNA is TGTGCCAGCAGCCAAGAAATGGGCAATCAGCCCCAGCATTTT.

At least ten counts were recorded for this clonotype. The chain links TRBV5-5 to TRBJ1-2; tentative D call: TRBD1 (6 bases). The CDR3 covers 15 residues. Germline CDR1 and CDR2: SGHKS and YYEKEE (reference sequence). Trimming shortened V by 4 bases and J by 1 base, and 14 bases separated the two germline ends. In nucleotides, the CDR3 is TGTGCCAGCAGCGTCCCGGGACATCTTAACTATGGCTACACCTTC. Translating it yields CASSVPGHLNYGYTF.

Comment on this clonotype: At one end, the junction sequence differs from germline, possibly due to a read error. The J gene is TRBJ2-5, the V gene TRBV7-2, with D tentatively TRBD1 or TRBD2 (5 bases each). The germline V gene encodes CDR1 SGHTA and CDR2 FQGNSA. The CDR3 covers 16 residues. CDR3 in DNA: TGCGCCAGCAGCTTGACTACCGGGACCGCCCCAAGAGAGGAGTACTTC. It encodes CASSLTTGTAPREEYF.

The sample holds many counts of this clonotype. The J gene is TRBJ2-7, the V gene TRBV7-2; D might be TRBD1 or TRBD2, each matching 5 bases. The CDR3 contains 14 residues. Germline loops: CDR1 SGHTA, CDR2 FQGNSA. V shed 6 bases and J shed 1 base, with 13 bases lying between them. CDR3 protein: CASSYSGASYEQYF. DNA for the CDR3: TGTGCCAGCAGTTATTCCGGGGCGTCCTACGAGCAGTACTTC.